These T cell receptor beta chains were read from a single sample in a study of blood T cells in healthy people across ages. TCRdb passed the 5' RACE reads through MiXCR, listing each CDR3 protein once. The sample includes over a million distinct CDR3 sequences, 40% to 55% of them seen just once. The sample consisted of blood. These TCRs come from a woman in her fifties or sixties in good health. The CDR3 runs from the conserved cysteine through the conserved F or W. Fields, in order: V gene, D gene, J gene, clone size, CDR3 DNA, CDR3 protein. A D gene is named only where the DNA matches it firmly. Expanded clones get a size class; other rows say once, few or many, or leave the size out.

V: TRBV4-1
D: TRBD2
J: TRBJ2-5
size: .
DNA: TGCGCCAGCAGCCAGGAGACTAGCGGGAGAATTGTGCAGGAGCAGTACTTC
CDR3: CASSQETSGRIVQEQYF

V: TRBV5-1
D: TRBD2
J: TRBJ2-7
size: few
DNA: TGCGCCAGCAGCCGAAAAAGCGGGACCTACGAGCAGTACTTC
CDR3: CASSRKSGTYEQYF

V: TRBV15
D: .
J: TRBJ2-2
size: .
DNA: TGTGCCACCAGCAGAGTAAAGACCGGGGAGCTGTTTTTT
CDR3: CATSRVKTGELFF

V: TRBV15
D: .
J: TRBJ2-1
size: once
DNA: TGTGCCACCAGCAGAGTGGGAGGACTCAATGAGCAGTTCTTC
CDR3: CATSRVGGLNEQFF

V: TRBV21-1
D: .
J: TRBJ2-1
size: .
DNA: TGTGCCAGCAGCAGATGGGAGGGGGAGACCCAGTTCTTC
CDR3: CASSRWEGETQFF

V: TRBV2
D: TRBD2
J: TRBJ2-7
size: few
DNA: TGTGCCAGCAGGGCGACTAGCGGGTATAGAGACGAGCAGTACTTC
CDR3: CASRATSGYRDEQYF

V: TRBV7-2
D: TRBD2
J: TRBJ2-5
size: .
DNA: TGTGCCAGCAGCGCGGGACTAGCGGTAGAGACCCAGTACTTC
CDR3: CASSAGLAVETQYF

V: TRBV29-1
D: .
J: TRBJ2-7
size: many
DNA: TGCAGCGTTGGTGGTAGCGGATACGAGCAGTACTTC
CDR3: CSVGGSGYEQYF

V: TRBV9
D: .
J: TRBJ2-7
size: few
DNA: TGTGCCAGCAGCTCGCGGGTGGAAGAGCAGTACTTC
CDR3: CASSSRVEEQYF

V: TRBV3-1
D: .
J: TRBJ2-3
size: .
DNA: TGTGCCAGCACGTCCCGGGGTACAGATACGCAGTATTTT
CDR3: CASTSRGTDTQYF

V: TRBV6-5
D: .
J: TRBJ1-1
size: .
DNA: TGTGCCAGCAGAAACGGGGTCACTGAAGCTTTCTTT
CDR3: CASRNGVTEAFF

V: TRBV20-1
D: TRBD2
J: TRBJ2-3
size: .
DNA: TGCAGTGCTAGCCCCGACAGCGGGAGGGGCGGTGCAGATACGCAGTATTTT
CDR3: CSASPDSGRGGADTQYF

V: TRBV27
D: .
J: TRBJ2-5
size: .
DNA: TGTGCCAGCAGTTTATCAGCGGTTCGCCGAGAGACCCAGTACTTC
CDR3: CASSLSAVRRETQYF

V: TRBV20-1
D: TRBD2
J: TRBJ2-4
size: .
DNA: TGCAGTGCTAGAGTGATCGGACTAGCGGGAGGCTATCAGTACTTC
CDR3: CSARVIGLAGGYQYF

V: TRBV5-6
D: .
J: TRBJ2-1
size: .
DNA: TGTGCCAGCAGCTTGGCCGGGGCTGGCAGGGATTCCTACAATGAGCAGTTCTTC
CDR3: CASSLAGAGRDSYNEQFF

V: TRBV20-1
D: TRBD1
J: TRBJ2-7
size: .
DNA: TGCAGTGCTAGATCGGACGGGACAGGGTCCACCTACGAGCAGTACTTC
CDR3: CSARSDGTGSTYEQYF

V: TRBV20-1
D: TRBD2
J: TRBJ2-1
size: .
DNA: TGCAGTGCTAGCCAACCGGGACTAGCGGGAGGGCCCAAACTCTATGAGCAGTTCTTC
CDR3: CSASQPGLAGGPKLYEQFF

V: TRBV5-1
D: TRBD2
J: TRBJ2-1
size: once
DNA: TGCGCCAGCAGCTTCGGGGGGGCCTTCTCTGGTGAGCAGTTCTTC
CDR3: CASSFGGAFSGEQFF

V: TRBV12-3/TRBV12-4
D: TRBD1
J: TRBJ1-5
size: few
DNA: TGTGCCAGCAGTCCGGGACAGTATAGCAATCAGCCCCAGCATTTT
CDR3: CASSPGQYSNQPQHF

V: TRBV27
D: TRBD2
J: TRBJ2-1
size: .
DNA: TGTGCCAGCAGTTTACCGGGACTAACTTGGAATGAGCAGTTCTTC
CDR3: CASSLPGLTWNEQFF

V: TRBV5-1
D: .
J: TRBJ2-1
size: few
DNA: TGCGCCAGCACCTTGGACGGGTGGAACAATGAGCAGTTCTTC
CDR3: CASTLDGWNNEQFF

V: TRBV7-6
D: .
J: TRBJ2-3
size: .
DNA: TGTGCCAGCAGCTTCGCCCGATATCGGAGGGGGAGTAGCACAGATACGCAGTATTTT
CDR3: CASSFARYRRGSSTDTQYF

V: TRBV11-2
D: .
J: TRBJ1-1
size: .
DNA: TGTGCCAGCAGCTTTAGGGGCAGGCTGGGGCGCGGTGCTGAAGCTTTCTTT
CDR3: CASSFRGRLGRGAEAFF

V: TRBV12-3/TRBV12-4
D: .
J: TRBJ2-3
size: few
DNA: TGTGCCAGCAGTTCCCCCGGGCAGTCAAGGATCAGGGATACGCAGTATTTT
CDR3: CASSSPGQSRIRDTQYF

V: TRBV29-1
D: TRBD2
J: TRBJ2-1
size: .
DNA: TGCAGCGCCCGGACTAGAGGCAATGAGCAGTTCTTC
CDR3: CSARTRGNEQFF

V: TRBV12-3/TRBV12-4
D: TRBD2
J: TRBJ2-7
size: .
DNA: TGTGCCAGCAGTAATAGCGGGAGAAGGGACGAGCAGTACTTC
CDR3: CASSNSGRRDEQYF

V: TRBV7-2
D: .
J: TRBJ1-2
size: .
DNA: TGTGCCAGCAGCTCGAATGGGGCAGTTTTTGGCTACACCTTC
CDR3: CASSSNGAVFGYTF

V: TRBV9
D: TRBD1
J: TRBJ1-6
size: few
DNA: TGTGCCAGCAGGCAAGGACAGGGTCATTCACCCCTCCACTTT
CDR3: CASRQGQGHSPLHF

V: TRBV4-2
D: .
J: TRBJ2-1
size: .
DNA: TGTGCCAGCAGCCAAGAGAGCGGGCGGGGCCTATGGAATGAGCAGTTCTTC
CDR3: CASSQESGRGLWNEQFF

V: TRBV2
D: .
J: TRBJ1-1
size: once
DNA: TGTGCCAGCAGGCTTGGGGGTGAAGCTTTCTTT
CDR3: CASRLGGEAFF

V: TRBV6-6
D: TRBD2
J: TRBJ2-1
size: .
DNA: TGTGCCAGCAACATACTAGCGGGAGCGCTCGCCAATGAGCAGTTCTTC
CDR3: CASNILAGALANEQFF

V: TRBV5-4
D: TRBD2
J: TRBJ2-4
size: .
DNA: TGTGCCAGCAGCTTGGGCCCTAGCGGGAATTTGGGCATTCAGTACTTC
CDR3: CASSLGPSGNLGIQYF

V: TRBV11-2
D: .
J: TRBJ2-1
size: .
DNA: TGTGCCAGCAGCACACCCCCGTCTGTTGAGCAGTTCTTC
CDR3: CASSTPPSVEQFF

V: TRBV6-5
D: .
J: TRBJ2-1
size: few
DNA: TGTGCCAGCAGTACCTCCCGCCGGGGGTCCTACAATGAGCAGTTCTTC
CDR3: CASSTSRRGSYNEQFF

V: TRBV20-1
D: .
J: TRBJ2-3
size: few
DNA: TGCAGTGCTAGGGTCGGTAGGGATACGCAGTATTTT
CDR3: CSARVGRDTQYF

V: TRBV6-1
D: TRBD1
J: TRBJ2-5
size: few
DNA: TGTGCCAGCAGCCTGGGACAGGCAATTCAAGAGACCCAGTACTTC
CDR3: CASSLGQAIQETQYF

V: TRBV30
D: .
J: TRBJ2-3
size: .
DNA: TGTGCCTGGAGCGTTATAGATCATACGCAGTATTTT
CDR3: CAWSVIDHTQYF

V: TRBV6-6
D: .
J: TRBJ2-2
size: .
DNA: TGTGCCACGGTCTCCAGAAAGGGGACCGGGGAGCTGTTTTTT
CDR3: CATVSRKGTGELFF